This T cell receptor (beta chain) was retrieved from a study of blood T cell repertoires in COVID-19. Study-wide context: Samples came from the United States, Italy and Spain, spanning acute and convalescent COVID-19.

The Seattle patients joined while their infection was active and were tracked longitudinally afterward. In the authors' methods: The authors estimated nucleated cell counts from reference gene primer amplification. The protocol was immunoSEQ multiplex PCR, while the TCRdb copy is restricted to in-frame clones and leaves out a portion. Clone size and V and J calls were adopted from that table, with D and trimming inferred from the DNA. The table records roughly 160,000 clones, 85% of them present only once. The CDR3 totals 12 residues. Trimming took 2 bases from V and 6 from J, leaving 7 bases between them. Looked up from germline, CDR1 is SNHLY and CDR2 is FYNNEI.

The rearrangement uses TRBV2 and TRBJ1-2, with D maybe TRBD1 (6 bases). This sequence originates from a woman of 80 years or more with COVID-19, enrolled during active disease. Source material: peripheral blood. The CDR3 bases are TGTGCCAGCAGTGAACAGGGGAATGGCTACACCTTC. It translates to CASSEQGNGYTF.